This T cell receptor (beta chain) was documented in a study of regulatory T cells in long-lasting Graves disease. This clonotype was seen at least ten times. Its cognate antigen is unknown. Investigators prepared the TCR beta libraries by applying iRepertoire HTBI primers and Arm-PCR of CDR3 regions. TCRdb re-derived calls from the multiplex PCR reads in MiXCR, one entry per CDR3 protein. The repertoire holds over 400,000 distinct CDR3 sequences, with roughly 15% as singletons. CDR3 length equals 14 residues. Germline V gene data show CDR1 as MNHEY and CDR2 as SMNVEV (reference sequence). The V gene lost 1 base and the J gene lost 0 bases, with 7 bases spanning the gap. This sample's time point: newly diagnosed GD, antithyroid drugs for less than 3 months. After RNA was extracted from PBMCs, the TCR library was made from it. Study results and limitations: Persistent disease was associated with favored TRBV28 usage and with favored use of TRBJ1-2 and TRBJ2-5. Newly diagnosed Graves' patients had higher TCR diversity than persistent ones. Thyroid tissue was not studied; only peripheral blood was.

This sample also appeared in a second study, on T cells in Graves' hyperthyroidism and ophthalmopathy. That investigation notes: The primer set for the first-round RT-PCR of the TCR CDR3 was HTBI.

Sequences were derived from peripheral blood mononuclear cells (PBMCs), sampled at new diagnosis, from a patient treated with antithyroid drugs. The receptor's source is a woman aged 45 to 65 with Graves disease. The chain joins TRBV27 to TRBJ2-7; D uncertain. This CDR3 reads CASSLFRYSYEQYF. The CDR3 region has the DNA TGTGCCAGCAGTTTATTCCGGTACTCCTACGAGCAGTACTTC.